This T cell receptor beta chain was sequenced for a study of CD8 T cells in ankylosing spondylitis (dated by TCRdb to 2017 to 2019). In the study overall: The study set out to find disease-linked TCR variants by profiling T cell receptor beta repertoires in ankylosing spondylitis patients and healthy donors. Peripheral blood was sampled, and synovial fluid was also collected from ankylosing spondylitis patients. The full study cohort comprised around 25 ankylosing spondylitis patients and about 110 healthy donors. General findings and caveats noted by the study authors: Some of the motif variants had been reported before in the synovial fluid and blood of reactive arthritis patients, a finding that suggests common disease-initiation mechanisms. The disease-linked clones were reported to be significantly enriched in matched synovial fluid samples from ankylosing spondylitis patients. Blood from ankylosing spondylitis patients appeared to be characterized by a TCR beta motif composed of several highly homologous amino acid variants. In peripheral blood, the disease-linked clones were found at relatively low frequencies and had a CD8+ phenotype.

This clonotype occurred a few times. Its binding antigen is unknown. No clone much larger than this one lies a single base away; base qualities are absent. At the junction V is shortened by 6 bases and J by 4 bases, with 21 bases in between. The CDR3 runs 15 residues from the cysteine to the phenylalanine. CDR3 DNA is the only sequence kept; it has 45 bases, read in frame from the first base. The germline V gene (reference sequence) supplies CDR1 DFQATT and CDR2 SNEGSKA. This sample was sequenced with an Illumina HiSeq 2500. Quantitative 5'-RACE with molecular barcodes was the method used to prepare the TCR beta libraries. Regarding the original processing steps: A new computational method based on a probabilistic model of VDJ rearrangement was used to identify disease-linked TCR variants. TCRdb trimmed the raw reads at Q25, called clones with MiXCR and kept productive beta chains. One record per CDR3 amino acid sequence lists the most common genes and DNA. The V and J calls shown here were made by TCRdb, not taken from the authors' results. The sample yields under 950,000 distinct CDR3 sequences; 15% to 20% were counted once. The ten largest clones take up around a fifth of the sample.

The chain uses TRBV20-1 and TRBJ1-1; TRBD1 might be the D gene, on 6 matching bases. This TCR was recovered from a male donor with ankylosing spondylitis. Sequencing used blood, either unsorted or a sorted T cell fraction (not recorded which). The sequence in DNA is TGCAGTGCCGGGGGAGGGGGGGGAGTGGGCACTGAAGCTTTCTTT. This translates into CSAGGGGGVGTEAFF.